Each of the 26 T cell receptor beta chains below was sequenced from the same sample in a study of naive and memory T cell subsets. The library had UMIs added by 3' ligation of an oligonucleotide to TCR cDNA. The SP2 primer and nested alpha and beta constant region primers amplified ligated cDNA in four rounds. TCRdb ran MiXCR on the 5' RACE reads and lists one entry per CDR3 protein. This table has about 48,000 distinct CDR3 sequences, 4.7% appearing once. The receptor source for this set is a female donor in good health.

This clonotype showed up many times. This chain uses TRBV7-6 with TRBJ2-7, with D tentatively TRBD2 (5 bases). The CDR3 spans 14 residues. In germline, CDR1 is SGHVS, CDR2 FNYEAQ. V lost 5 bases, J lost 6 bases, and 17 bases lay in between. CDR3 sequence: CASSPTGTGFEQYF. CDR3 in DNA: TGTGCCAGCAGCCCAACGGGAACTGGGTTCGAGCAGTACTTC.

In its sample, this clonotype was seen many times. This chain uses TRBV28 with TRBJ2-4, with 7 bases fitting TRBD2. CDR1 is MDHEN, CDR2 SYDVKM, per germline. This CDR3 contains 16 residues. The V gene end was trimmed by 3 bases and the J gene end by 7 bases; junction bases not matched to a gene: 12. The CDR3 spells CASSLRSRAGANIQYF. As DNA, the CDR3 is TGTGCCAGCAGTTTGAGGTCCCGGGCGGGAGCGAACATTCAGTACTTC.

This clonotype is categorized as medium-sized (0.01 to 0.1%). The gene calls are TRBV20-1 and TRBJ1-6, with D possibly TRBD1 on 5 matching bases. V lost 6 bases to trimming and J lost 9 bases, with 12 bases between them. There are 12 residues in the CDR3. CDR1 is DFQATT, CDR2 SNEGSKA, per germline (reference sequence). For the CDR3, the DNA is TGCAGTGCCAAAGGGGCAGCTTCACCCCTCCACTTT. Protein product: CSAKGAASPLHF.

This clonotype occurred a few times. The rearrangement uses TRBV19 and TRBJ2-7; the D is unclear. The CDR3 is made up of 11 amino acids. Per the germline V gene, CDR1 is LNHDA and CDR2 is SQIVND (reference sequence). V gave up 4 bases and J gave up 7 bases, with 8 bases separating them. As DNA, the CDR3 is TGTGCCAGTAGTACCGGACCGGAGCAGTACTTC. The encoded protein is CASSTGPEQYF. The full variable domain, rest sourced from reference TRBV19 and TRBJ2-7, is DGGITQSPKYLFRKEGQNVTLSCEQNLNHDAMYWYRQDPGQGLRLIYYSQIVNDFQKGDIAEGYSVSREKKESFPLTVTSAQKNPTAFYLCASSTGPEQYFGPGTRLTVT.

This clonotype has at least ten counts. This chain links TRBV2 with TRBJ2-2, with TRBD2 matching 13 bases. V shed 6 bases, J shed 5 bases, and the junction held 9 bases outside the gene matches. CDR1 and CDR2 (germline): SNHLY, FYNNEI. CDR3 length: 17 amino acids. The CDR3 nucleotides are TGTGCCAGCAGGACCAGTGGGACTAGCGGGGATACCGGGGAGCTGTTTTTT. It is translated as CASRTSGTSGDTGELFF.

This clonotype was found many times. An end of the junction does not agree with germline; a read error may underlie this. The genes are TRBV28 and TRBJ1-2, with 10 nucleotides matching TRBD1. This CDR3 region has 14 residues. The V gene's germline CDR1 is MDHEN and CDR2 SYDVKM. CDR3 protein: CASSSGTGVYGDTF. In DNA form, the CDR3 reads TGTGCCAGCAGTTCAGGGACAGGGGTGTATGGCGACACCTTC.

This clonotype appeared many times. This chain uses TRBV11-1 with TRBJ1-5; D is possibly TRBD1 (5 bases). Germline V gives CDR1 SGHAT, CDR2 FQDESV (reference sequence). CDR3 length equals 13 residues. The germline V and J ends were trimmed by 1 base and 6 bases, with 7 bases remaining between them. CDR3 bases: TGTGCCAGCAGCTTAGACCAGGGTCAGCCCCAGCATTTT. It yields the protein CASSLDQGQPQHF.

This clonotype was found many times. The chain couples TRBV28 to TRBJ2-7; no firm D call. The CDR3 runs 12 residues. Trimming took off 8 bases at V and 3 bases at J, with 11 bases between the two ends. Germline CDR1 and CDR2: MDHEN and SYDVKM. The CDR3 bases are TGTGCCAGCGGTTCGAGACACTACGAGCAGTACTTC. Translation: CASGSRHYEQYF.

CDR3 loop: CASTPPHGRAYNEQFF. DNA of the CDR3: TGTGCCAGTACCCCCCCCCACGGGAGGGCATACAATGAGCAGTTCTTC. V and J are TRBV19 and TRBJ2-1; 8 nucleotides align to TRBD2. Germline CDR1 and CDR2: LNHDA and SQIVND (reference sequence). J was trimmed by 4 bases and V by 7 bases; bases with no gene match: 12. CDR3 length equals 16 residues.

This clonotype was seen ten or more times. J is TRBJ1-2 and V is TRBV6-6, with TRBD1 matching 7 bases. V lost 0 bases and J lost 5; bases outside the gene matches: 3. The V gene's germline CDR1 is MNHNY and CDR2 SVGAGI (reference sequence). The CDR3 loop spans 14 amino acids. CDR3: CASSYSVRGYGYTF. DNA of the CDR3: TGTGCCAGCAGTTACTCGGTCAGGGGGTATGGCTACACCTTC.

This chain's CDR3 is CASTTRIGSPLKRSTQYF. The CDR3, as DNA: TGTGCCAGCACGACGAGAATCGGGAGCCCACTCAAGAGAAGTACGCAGTATTTT. This chain joins TRBV28 and TRBJ2-3, with D tentatively TRBD2 (6 bases). Trimming left V 7 bases short and J 8 bases short, with 31 bases between. The CDR3 spans 18 residues. CDR1 MDHEN and CDR2 SYDVKM come from the germline V gene.

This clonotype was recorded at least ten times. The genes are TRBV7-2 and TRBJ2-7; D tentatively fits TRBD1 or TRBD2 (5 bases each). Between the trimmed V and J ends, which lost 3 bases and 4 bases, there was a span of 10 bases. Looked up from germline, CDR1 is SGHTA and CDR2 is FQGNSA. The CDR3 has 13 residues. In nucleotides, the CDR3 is TGTGCCAGCAGCTTGGGGGAATCGTACGAGCAGTACTTC. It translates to CASSLGESYEQYF.

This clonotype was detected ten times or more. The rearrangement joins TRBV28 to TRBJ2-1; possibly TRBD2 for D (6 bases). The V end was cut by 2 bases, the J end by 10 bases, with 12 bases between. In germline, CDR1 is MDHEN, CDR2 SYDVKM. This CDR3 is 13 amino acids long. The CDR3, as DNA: TGTGCCAGCAGTTTAACCCGGACTACCGAGCAGTTCTTC. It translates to CASSLTRTTEQFF.

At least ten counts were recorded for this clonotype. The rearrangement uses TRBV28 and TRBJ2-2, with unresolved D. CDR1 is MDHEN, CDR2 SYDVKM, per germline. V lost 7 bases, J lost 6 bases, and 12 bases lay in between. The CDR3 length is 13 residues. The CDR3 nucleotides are TGTGCCAGCACGACGGGCCCACCCGGGGAGCTGTTTTTT. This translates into CASTTGPPGELFF.

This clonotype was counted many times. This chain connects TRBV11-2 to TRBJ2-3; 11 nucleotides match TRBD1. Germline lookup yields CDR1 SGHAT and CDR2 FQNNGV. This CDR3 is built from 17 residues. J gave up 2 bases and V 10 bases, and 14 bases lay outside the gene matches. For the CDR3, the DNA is TGTGCCATCTCCGGACAGGGGGCCCACGGGTACACAGATACGCAGTATTTT. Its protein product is CAISGQGAHGYTDTQYF.

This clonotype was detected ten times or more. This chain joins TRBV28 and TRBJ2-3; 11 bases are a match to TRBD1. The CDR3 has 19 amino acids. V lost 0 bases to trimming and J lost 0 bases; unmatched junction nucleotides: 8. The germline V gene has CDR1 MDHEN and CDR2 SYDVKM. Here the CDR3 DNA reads TGTGCCAGCAGTTTATGGGGGACAGGGGGTAAGACTAGCACAGATACGCAGTATTTT. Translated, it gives CASSLWGTGGKTSTDTQYF.

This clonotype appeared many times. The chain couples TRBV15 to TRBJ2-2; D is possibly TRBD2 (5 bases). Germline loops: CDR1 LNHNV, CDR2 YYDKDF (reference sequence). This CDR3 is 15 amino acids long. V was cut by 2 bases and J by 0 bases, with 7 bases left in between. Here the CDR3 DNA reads TGTGCCACCAGCAGACTAGCCGCGAACACCGGGGAGCTGTTTTTT. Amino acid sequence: CATSRLAANTGELFF.

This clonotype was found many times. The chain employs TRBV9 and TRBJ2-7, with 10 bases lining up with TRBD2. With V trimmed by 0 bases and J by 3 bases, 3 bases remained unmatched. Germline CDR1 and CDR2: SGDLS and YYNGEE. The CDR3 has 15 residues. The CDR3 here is CASSVAPSGSYEQYF. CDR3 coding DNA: TGTGCCAGCAGCGTAGCGCCTAGCGGGAGCTACGAGCAGTACTTC.

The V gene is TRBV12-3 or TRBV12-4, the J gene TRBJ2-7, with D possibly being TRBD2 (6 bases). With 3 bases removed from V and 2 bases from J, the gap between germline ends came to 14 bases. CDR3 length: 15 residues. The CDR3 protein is CASSFRRGGTYEQYF. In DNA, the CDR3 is TGTGCCAGCAGTTTTCGTCGAGGAGGGACCTACGAGCAGTACTTC.

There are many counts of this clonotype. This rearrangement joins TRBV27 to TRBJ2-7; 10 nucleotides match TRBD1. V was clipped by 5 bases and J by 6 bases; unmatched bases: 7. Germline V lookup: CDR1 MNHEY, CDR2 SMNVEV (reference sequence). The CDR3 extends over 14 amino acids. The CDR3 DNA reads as TGTGCCAGCAGTGGACCGGGACAGGGGCCCGAGCAGTACTTC. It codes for CASSGPGQGPEQYF.

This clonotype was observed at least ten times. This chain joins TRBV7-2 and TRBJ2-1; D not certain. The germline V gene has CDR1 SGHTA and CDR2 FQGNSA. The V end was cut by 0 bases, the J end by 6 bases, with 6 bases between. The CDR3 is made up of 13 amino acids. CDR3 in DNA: TGTGCCAGCAGCTTAGCCGGATTCAATGAGCAGTTCTTC. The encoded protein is CASSLAGFNEQFF.

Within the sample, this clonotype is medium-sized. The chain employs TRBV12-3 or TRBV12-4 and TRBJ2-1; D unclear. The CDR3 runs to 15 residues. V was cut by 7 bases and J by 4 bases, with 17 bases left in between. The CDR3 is CASTPSTRLYNEQFF. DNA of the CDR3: TGTGCCAGCACCCCAAGCACCAGGCTTTACAATGAGCAGTTCTTC.

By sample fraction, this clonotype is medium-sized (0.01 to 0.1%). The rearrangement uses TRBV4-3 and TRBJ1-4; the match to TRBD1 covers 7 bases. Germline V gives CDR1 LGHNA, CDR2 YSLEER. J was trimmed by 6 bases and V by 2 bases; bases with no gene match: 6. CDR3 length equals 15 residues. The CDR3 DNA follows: TGCGCCAGCAGCCAACGCACAGGGGCGTATGAAAAACTGTTTTTT. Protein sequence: CASSQRTGAYEKLFF.

The CDR3: CASSLGSPGSEQFF. The CDR3 nucleotides are TGTGCCAGCAGCTTGGGATCCCCCGGAAGTGAGCAGTTCTTC. This chain uses TRBV5-4 with TRBJ2-1, with D hard to call. V lost 0 bases to trimming and J lost 9 bases, with 13 bases between them. This CDR3 has 14 residues. Germline CDR1 reads SGHNT; CDR2 reads YYREEE (reference sequence).

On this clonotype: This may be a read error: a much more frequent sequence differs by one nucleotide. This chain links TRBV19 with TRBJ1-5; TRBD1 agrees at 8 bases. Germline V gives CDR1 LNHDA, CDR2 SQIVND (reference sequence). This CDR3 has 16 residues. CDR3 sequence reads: CVSSRRGTGANQPQHF. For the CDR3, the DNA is TGTGTCAGTTCCCGACGAGGGACAGGCGCCAATCAGCCCCAGCATTTT.

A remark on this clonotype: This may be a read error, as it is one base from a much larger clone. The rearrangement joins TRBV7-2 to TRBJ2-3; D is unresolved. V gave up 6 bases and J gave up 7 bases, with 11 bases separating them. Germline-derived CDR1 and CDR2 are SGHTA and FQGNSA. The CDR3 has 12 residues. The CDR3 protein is CASRQRAHTQYF. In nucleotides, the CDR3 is TGTGCCAGCAGACAACGAGCGCATACGCAGTATTTT. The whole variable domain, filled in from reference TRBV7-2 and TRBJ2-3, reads GAGVSQSPSNKVTEKGKDVELRCDPISGHTALYWYRQSLGQGLEFLIYFQGNSAPDKSGLPSDRFSAERTGGSVSTLTIQRTQQEDSAVYLCASRQRAHTQYFGPGTRLTVL.